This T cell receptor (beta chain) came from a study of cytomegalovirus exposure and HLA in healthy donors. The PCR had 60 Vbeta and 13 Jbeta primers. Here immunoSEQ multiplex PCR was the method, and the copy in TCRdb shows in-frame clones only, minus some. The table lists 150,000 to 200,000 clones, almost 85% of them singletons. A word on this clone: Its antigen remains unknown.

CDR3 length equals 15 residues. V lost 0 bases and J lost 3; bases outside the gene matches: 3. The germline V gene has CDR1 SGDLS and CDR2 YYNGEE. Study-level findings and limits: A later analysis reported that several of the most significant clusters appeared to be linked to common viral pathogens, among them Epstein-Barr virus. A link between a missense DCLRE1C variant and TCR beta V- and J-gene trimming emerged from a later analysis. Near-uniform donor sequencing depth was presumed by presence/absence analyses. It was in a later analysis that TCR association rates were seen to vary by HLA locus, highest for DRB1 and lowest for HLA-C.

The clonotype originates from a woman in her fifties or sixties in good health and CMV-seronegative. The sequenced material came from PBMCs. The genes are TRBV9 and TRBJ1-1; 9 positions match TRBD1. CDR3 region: CASSVGWTGDTEAFF. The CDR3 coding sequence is TGTGCCAGCAGCGTAGGGTGGACAGGGGACACTGAAGCTTTCTTT. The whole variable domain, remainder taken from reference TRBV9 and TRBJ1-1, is DSGVTQTPKHLITATGQRVTLRCSPRSGDLSVYWYQQSLDQGLQFLIQYYNGEERAKGNILERFSAQQFPDLHSELNLSSLELGDSALYFCASSVGWTGDTEAFFGQGTRLTVV.